The entry below describes one T cell receptor (beta chain). Tens of thousands of T cell genomes, or 300 to 350 ng DNA, went into unsorted PBMC replicate PCRs. TCRdb's copy holds only in-frame clones and misses some; the assay was immunoSEQ multiplex PCR. The sample includes 400,000 to 500,000 clones, 70% to 80% seen only once; the top ten take less than 15%. CDR1 is SGHNT and CDR2 is YENEEA in the germline V gene. J gave up 5 bases and V 5 bases, and 8 bases lay outside the gene matches. CDR3 length: 14 amino acids. These data come from a study of shared clonotypes between healthy human individuals. The sample taken for sequencing was PBMCs. The TCR was taken from a woman aged 40 to 50 in good health. Some clones in this sample may be carry-over from other donors' samples. The chain is built from TRBV11-3 and TRBJ2-5; TRBD1 matches 7 bases. CDR3 nucleotides: TGTGCCAGCAGCAAGCAGCACAGGGGTGAGACCCAGTACTTC. Protein product: CASSKQHRGETQYF. The whole variable domain, remainder taken from reference TRBV11-3 and TRBJ2-5, is EAGVVQSPRYKIIEKKQPVAFWCNPISGHNTLYWYLQNLGQGPELLIRYENEEAVDDSQLPKDRFSAERLKGVDSTLKIQPAELGDSAVYLCASSKQHRGETQYFGPGTRLLVL.